This T cell receptor beta chain was identified during a study of early T cells in non-severe SARS-CoV-2 infection. Study in general: Alpha and beta chains were unpaired, from unsorted whole-blood bulk RNA. Study conclusions and caveats: Anti-spike CD8 specificities were favored by VDJdb matching, whose results missed private and CD4 specificities.

Attachment of unique molecular identifiers to individual cDNA molecules was performed. TCRdb independently ran MiXCR on the 5' RACE reads; one entry per CDR3 protein. This table has about 26,000 distinct CDR3 sequences, 4% to 5% appearing once. Trimming took 3 bases from V and 0 from J, leaving 13 bases between them. The germline V gene has CDR1 SGDLS and CDR2 YYNGEE. The CDR3 is 17 amino acids. At least ten counts were recorded for this clonotype. What it binds is not known. The sequenced sample consisted of whole blood. The TCR comes from an adult who was a healthcare worker with PCR-confirmed SARS-CoV-2 infection or an uninfected control (not recorded which). V usage is TRBV9 and J usage is TRBJ1-6; D may be TRBD1 (6 bases). CDR3 amino acids: CASSALGAASYNSPLHF. The DNA of the CDR3 is TGTGCCAGCAGCGCCCTGGGGGCGGCCTCCTATAATTCACCCCTCCACTTT. Full variable domain (missing parts from reference TRBV9 and TRBJ1-6): DSGVTQTPKHLITATGQRVTLRCSPRSGDLSVYWYQQSLDQGLQFLIQYYNGEERAKGNILERFSAQQFPDLHSELNLSSLELGDSALYFCASSALGAASYNSPLHFGNGTRLTVT.